This passage covers 27 T cell receptor beta chains from one sample sequenced in a study of CD8+CD57+ T cells in acquired aplastic anemia. The template for TCR beta VDJ and CDR3 sequence profiling was genomic DNA. TCRdb re-analysed the reads in MiXCR, keeping a single row per CDR3 protein. The data contain around 200,000 distinct CDR3 sequences, 61% of them singletons. Sequencing was performed on sorted CD4+, CD8+, or CD8+CD57+ T cells (not recorded which) from PBMCs. These receptors all stem from a human donor in good health.

There are many counts of this clonotype. The chain combines TRBV25-1 with TRBJ1-5; 8 bases line up with TRBD1. V lost 1 base, J lost 4 bases, and 6 bases stayed unmatched. Germline V gene lookup returns CDR1 MGHDK and CDR2 SYGVNS. This CDR3 contains 16 residues. The DNA of the CDR3 is TGTGCCAGCAGTGAATCGGACAGGGCGAATAATCAGCCCCAGCATTTT. This codes for CASSESDRANNQPQHF. The full variable domain, its missing parts supplied by reference TRBV25-1 and TRBJ1-5, is EADIYQTPRYLVIGTGKKITLECSQTMGHDKMYWYQQDPGMELHLIHYSYGVNSTEKGDLSSESTVSRIRTEHFPLTLESARPSHTSQYLCASSESDRANNQPQHFGDGTRLSIL.

V and J are TRBV19 and TRBJ1-1; the D is unclear. V was pared by 11 bases and J by 1 base, with 14 bases between. CDR1 and CDR2 (germline): LNHDA, SQIVND (reference sequence). The CDR3 is made up of 13 amino acids. CDR3 nucleotide sequence: TGTGCCGTAAAAGGTCGGGCGAACACTGAAGCTTTCTTT. It codes for CAVKGRANTEAFF. The complete variable domain, with remaining parts taken from reference TRBV19 and TRBJ1-1, reads DGGITQSPKYLFRKEGQNVTLSCEQNLNHDAMYWYRQDPGQGLRLIYYSQIVNDFQKGDIAEGYSVSREKKESFPLTVTSAQKNPTAFYLCAVKGRANTEAFFGQGTRLTVV.

The chain carries TRBV7-2 and TRBJ2-5; D is possibly TRBD2 (6 bases). The CDR3 runs to 14 residues. Deletions cut 7 bases from V and 5 bases from J, with 17 bases between. Germline CDR1 reads SGHTA; CDR2 reads FQGNSA. CDR3 residues: CASTQDGGRETQYF. The CDR3 region has the DNA TGTGCCAGCACCCAAGACGGGGGTAGGGAGACCCAGTACTTC.

The J gene is TRBJ2-7, the V gene TRBV12-5, with TRBD2 matching 8 bases. This CDR3 region has 14 residues. The V segment lost 6 bases and the J segment 3 bases; nucleotides outside the gene matches: 7. Germline loops: CDR1 LGHNT, CDR2 FRNRAP. CDR3 DNA sequence: TGTGCTAGTGGCGCGGGGGGTATCCTCTACGAGCAGTACTTC. Translated: CASGAGGILYEQYF.

This chain joins TRBV2 and TRBJ2-6, with 7 bases identical to TRBD1. CDR3 length: 16 amino acids. Germline-derived CDR1 and CDR2 are SNHLY and FYNNEI. Germline trimming cut 8 bases from V and 4 bases from J; bases unmatched to any gene: 11. The DNA of the CDR3 is TGTGCCAGCTGGAGTCCGACAGGGCCCGGGGCCAACGTCCTGACTTTC. Its translation is CASWSPTGPGANVLTF. Using reference TRBV2 and TRBJ2-6 for the parts outside the CDR3, the full variable domain is EPEVTQTPSHQVTQMGQEVILRCVPISNHLYFYWYRQILGQKVEFLVSFYNNEISEKSEIFDDQFSVERPDGSNFTLKIRSTKLEDSAMYFCASWSPTGPGANVLTFGAGSRLTVL.

CDR3 DNA: TGTGCCAGCAGCTTAGGACAGCCCTCCTACGAGCAGTACTTC. This gives the protein CASSLGQPSYEQYF. V is TRBV5-5 and J is TRBJ2-7; maybe TRBD1 (6 bases). Trimming stripped 2 bases from V and 0 bases from J, with 9 bases between. CDR1 SGHKS and CDR2 YYEKEE come from the germline V gene (reference sequence). The CDR3 is 14 residues long.

This clonotype was seen a few times. The chain recombines TRBV15 with TRBJ2-1; 8 bases map to TRBD1. The CDR3 extends over 13 amino acids. CDR1 and CDR2 (germline): LNHNV, YYDKDF (reference sequence). The V gene end was trimmed by 8 bases and the J gene end by 8 bases; junction bases not matched to a gene: 8. Written as DNA, the CDR3 is TGTGCCACCGGGACAGGATCGTTCGATGAGCAGTTCTTC. This sequence encodes CATGTGSFDEQFF.

This clonotype was seen at least ten times. The V call is TRBV4-1, the J call TRBJ2-1; D remains ambiguous. The length of the CDR3 is 16 residues. Trimming took 1 base from V and 0 from J, leaving 10 bases between them. Germline loops: CDR1 MGHRA, CDR2 YSYEKL. CDR3 bases: TGCGCCAGCAGCCAAGGTCCAGGCGGCTCCTACAATGAGCAGTTCTTC. It encodes CASSQGPGGSYNEQFF.

The chain joins TRBV25-1 to TRBJ2-7, with D tentatively TRBD1 (6 bases). Germline V gene data show CDR1 as MGHDK and CDR2 as SYGVNS. Trimming left V 6 bases short and J 3 bases short, with 9 bases between. The CDR3 totals 12 residues. CDR3 in DNA: TGTGCCAGCAGAGAAGGGGGCTACGAGCAGTACTTC. Its protein is CASREGGYEQYF.

The table lists this clonotype with many counts. The chain joins TRBV6-4 to TRBJ1-6; a possible D gene is TRBD1 (6 bases). This CDR3 is 14 amino acids long. CDR1 and CDR2 (germline): MRHNA, SNTAGT. Trimming left V 3 bases short and J 9 bases short, with 12 bases between. The CDR3: CASSESGVGSPLHF. The CDR3 nucleotides read TGTGCCAGCAGTGAGTCAGGGGTCGGTTCACCCCTCCACTTT.

The V gene is TRBV25-1, the J gene TRBJ2-7, with a possible D match to TRBD2 (7 bases). The CDR3 covers 12 residues. Germline CDR1 MGHDK, CDR2 SYGVNS. The V and J ends lost 5 bases and 5 bases respectively, with 10 bases between them. The CDR3 reads CASSRGGDEQYF. The CDR3 region has the DNA TGTGCCAGCAGTAGGGGGGGTGACGAGCAGTACTTC.

The rearrangement uses TRBV20-1 and TRBJ2-5; 7 nucleotides agree with TRBD2. The CDR3 loop spans 14 amino acids. Germline trimming cut 1 base from V and 2 bases from J; bases unmatched to any gene: 4. Germline V CDR1 and CDR2: DFQATT, SNEGSKA (reference sequence). The CDR3 sequence: CSARGERGQETQYF. The CDR3 DNA reads TGCAGTGCTAGAGGGGAGCGGGGACAAGAGACCCAGTACTTC.

On this clonotype: A junction boundary mismatches the germline segment, possibly from a read error. The chain uses TRBV7-9 and TRBJ1-2; D remains unclear. Germline CDR1 is SEHNR and CDR2 is FQNEAQ (reference sequence). The CDR3 sequence is 13 residues long. CDR3 in DNA: TGTGCCAGCAGCTTAGTTATTTCGGGCAGGATTTACTTC. The encoded protein is CASSLVISGRIYF.

This clonotype occurred once. The chain is built from TRBV20-1 and TRBJ2-3; TRBD2 aligns across 8 bases. The CDR3 loop spans 16 amino acids. In germline, CDR1 is DFQATT, CDR2 SNEGSKA (reference sequence). The V and J ends lost 3 bases and 0 bases, in that order; junction bases with no gene match: 8. CDR3 residues: CSARSEAGGSTDTQYF. Written as DNA, the CDR3 is TGCAGTGCTAGGTCGGAGGCGGGAGGTAGCACAGATACGCAGTATTTT.

The sample holds a few counts of this clonotype. V usage is TRBV29-1 and J usage is TRBJ2-1, with D perhaps given as TRBD1 or TRBD2 (5 bases each). The CDR3 totals 13 residues. Germline V gives CDR1 SQVTM, CDR2 ANQGSEA. V dropped 6 bases and J dropped 4 bases, with 13 bases sitting between them. The CDR3 DNA reads as TGCAGCGTGAGGGGAGCTGGGTACAATGAGCAGTTCTTC. Protein product: CSVRGAGYNEQFF.

The chain uses TRBV6-4 and TRBJ1-5, with unresolved D. Looked up from germline, CDR1 is MRHNA and CDR2 is SNTAGT. The ends were cut back, 5 bases at V and 2 bases at J, with 13 bases in the middle. The length of the CDR3 is 15 residues. The CDR3 nucleotides are TGTGCCAGCAGTCCCGGGGATGAGGGCAATCAGCCCCAGCATTTT. Protein sequence: CASSPGDEGNQPQHF.

This clonotype showed up just a few times. This chain joins TRBV5-1 and TRBJ1-1; TRBD1 is a possible D gene (5 bases). Germline V gene sequence: CDR1 SGHRS, CDR2 YFSETQ. There are 15 residues in the CDR3. The V and J ends lost 0 bases and 5 bases respectively, with 14 bases between them. The CDR3 protein is CASSLEGTDRTEAFF. For the CDR3, the DNA is TGCGCCAGCAGCTTGGAAGGGACGGATAGGACTGAAGCTTTCTTT.

This clonotype was observed at least ten times. V is TRBV2 and J is TRBJ1-3; D is ambiguous. The CDR3 contains 14 residues. V was clipped by 6 bases and J by 4 bases, with 13 bases between them. Looked up from germline, CDR1 is SNHLY and CDR2 is FYNNEI. Here the CDR3 reads CASSVDTSGNTIYF. The CDR3 DNA reads TGTGCCAGCAGCGTTGACACGAGCGGAAACACCATATATTTT.

The chain couples TRBV7-9 to TRBJ2-3; no reliable D call. The CDR3 sequence is 13 residues long. V lost 3 bases and J lost 4, with 8 bases in between. The V gene's germline CDR1 is SEHNR and CDR2 FQNEAQ (reference sequence). The CDR3, as DNA: TGTGCCAGCAGCTTGGTGGGATCAGATACGCAGTATTTT. It encodes CASSLVGSDTQYF. Complete variable domain (other parts from reference TRBV7-9 and TRBJ2-3): DTGVSQNPRHKITKRGQNVTFRCDPISEHNRLYWYRQTLGQGPEFLTYFQNEAQLEKSRLLSDRFSAERPKGSFSTLEIQRTEQGDSAMYLCASSLVGSDTQYFGPGTRLTVL.

This clonotype was detected many times. This chain connects TRBV9 to TRBJ1-1; no clear D. V was trimmed by 3 bases and J by 1 base, leaving 4 bases between them. Per the germline V gene, CDR1 is SGDLS and CDR2 is YYNGEE. The CDR3 is made up of 12 amino acids. Here the CDR3 DNA reads TGTGCCAGCAGCGGGTGGAACACTGAAGCTTTCTTT. The encoded protein is CASSGWNTEAFF.

The CDR3 nucleotides read TGCGCCAGCGGCGGGACTAGCGGGAGCCAAACCTCCTACGAGCAGTACTTC. Translating gives CASGGTSGSQTSYEQYF. The chain links TRBV5-1 to TRBJ2-7; 14 nucleotides match TRBD2. This CDR3 is built from 17 residues. Germline CDR1 SGHRS, CDR2 YFSETQ. Germline trimming cut 7 bases from V and 0 bases from J; bases unmatched to any gene: 9.

The chain carries TRBV9 and TRBJ2-1; D may match TRBD1 or TRBD2 (5 bases each). In germline, CDR1 is SGDLS, CDR2 YYNGEE. CDR3 length: 17 residues. With 6 bases removed from V and 4 bases from J, the gap between germline ends came to 23 bases. The CDR3 here is CASTLRLGGTLYNEQFF. The CDR3, as DNA: TGTGCCAGCACCTTGAGGCTGGGTGGGACCTTATACAATGAGCAGTTCTTC.

This clonotype occurred a few times. The chain carries TRBV5-4 and TRBJ2-1; TRBD2 matches at 10 bases. The CDR3 has 18 amino acids. Germline CDR1 and CDR2: SGHNT and YYREEE (reference sequence). V lost 0 bases and J lost 5; bases outside the gene matches: 11. The CDR3 DNA is TGTGCCAGCAGCTTGGTTTCGACAGCGGGGGGGCCGGACAATGAGCAGTTCTTC. It translates to CASSLVSTAGGPDNEQFF.

The chain links TRBV19 to TRBJ2-7; D is unclear. V dropped 9 bases and J dropped 3 bases, with 21 bases sitting between them. CDR1 and CDR2 (germline): LNHDA, SQIVND (reference sequence). CDR3 length: 15 amino acids. The DNA for the CDR3 is TGTGCCAGCTCAGTGAGTATTGGTCTGTACTACGAGCAGTACTTC. Translating it yields CASSVSIGLYYEQYF.

The CDR3 loop reads CASSKGDSNQPQHF. The CDR3 bases are TGTGCCAGCAGCAAAGGGGATAGCAATCAGCCCCAGCATTTT. The V gene is TRBV7-9, the J gene TRBJ1-5; a weak D match, TRBD1 (5 bases). V was pared by 5 bases and J by 0 bases, with 8 bases between. Per the germline V gene, CDR1 is SEHNR and CDR2 is FQNEAQ (reference sequence). The CDR3 spans 14 residues.

There are many counts of this clonotype. V gene TRBV20-1 combines with J gene TRBJ2-7, with 7 bases identical to TRBD2. Losses at the gene ends were 0 bases for V and 2 bases for J; bases not matched to a gene: 7. The CDR3 covers 15 residues. Germline V gene lookup returns CDR1 DFQATT and CDR2 SNEGSKA (reference sequence). CDR3 loop: CSARDPAGDTYEQYF. The DNA of the CDR3 is TGCAGTGCTAGAGATCCGGCGGGGGATACCTACGAGCAGTACTTC.

This clonotype was observed a few times. The chain links TRBV2 to TRBJ1-4, with D perhaps TRBD1 (6 bases). The CDR3 consists of 15 residues. Deletions cut 3 bases from V and 5 bases from J, with 13 bases between. Looked up from germline, CDR1 is SNHLY and CDR2 is FYNNEI. The CDR3 coding sequence is TGTGCCAGCAGTGACTCAGGGAGGGGGAATGAAAAACTGTTTTTT. This translates into CASSDSGRGNEKLFF.